These 28 T cell receptor beta chains originate from one sample sequenced in a study of memory CD4+ T cells and cytomegalovirus serostatus. Method: immunoSEQ multiplex PCR; TCRdb's copy keeps in-frame clones and lacks some. The data hold under 55,000 clones, with around 83% observed a single time. The sort gate was single viable CD3+CD4+CD8-CD45RO+ cells for memory CD4+ T cells. The sample taken for sequencing was memory CD4+ T cells from blood. These receptors were collected from an adult in good health and CMV-seropositive.

The chain links TRBV6-6 to TRBJ1-1, with TRBD1 as a possible D gene (5 bases). The CDR3 extends over 14 amino acids. The germline V and J ends were trimmed by 2 bases and 0 bases, with 7 bases remaining between them. Germline lookup yields CDR1 MNHNY and CDR2 SVGAGI (reference sequence). CDR3 sequence reads: CASSYQGMNTEAFF. The CDR3 DNA follows: TGTGCCAGCAGTTACCAGGGAATGAACACTGAAGCTTTCTTT.

The chain recombines TRBV7-8 with TRBJ2-7; D unclear. V lost 5 bases to trimming and J lost 6 bases, with 11 bases between them. The CDR3 sequence is 12 residues long. Per the germline V gene, CDR1 is SGHVS and CDR2 is FQNEAQ. The CDR3 protein is CASSPSRFEQYF. CDR3 nucleotides: TGTGCCAGCAGCCCCTCTAGGTTCGAGCAGTACTTC. Looking up the rest from reference TRBV7-8 and TRBJ2-7 gives the full variable domain: GAGVSQSPRYKVAKRGQDVALRCDPISGHVSLFWYQQALGQGPEFLTYFQNEAQLDKSGLPSDRFFAERPEGSVSTLKIQRTQQEDSAVYLCASSPSRFEQYFGPGTRLTVT.

This chain links TRBV18 with TRBJ1-3, with D uncertain. V lost 3 bases and J 0 bases, leaving 12 bases between the germline ends. This CDR3 region has 16 residues. Germline V gene lookup returns CDR1 KGHSH and CDR2 LQKENI. CDR3: CASSPRTTDSGNTIYF. The CDR3 DNA reads TGTGCCAGCTCACCGCGGACGACGGACTCTGGAAACACCATATATTTT.

The chain recombines TRBV30 with TRBJ1-4; D is uncertain. The germline V gene encodes CDR1 GTSNPN and CDR2 SVGIG (reference sequence). Deletions cut 3 bases from V and 0 bases from J, with 8 bases between. This CDR3 comprises 14 residues. CDR3 DNA sequence: TGTGCCTGGAGAAATAAGGCAACTAATGAAAAACTGTTTTTT. Translating gives CAWRNKATNEKLFF.

This chain connects TRBV27 to TRBJ1-5; D call uncertain. Trimming left V 2 bases short and J 0 bases short, with 5 bases between. CDR1 and CDR2 (germline): MNHEY, SMNVEV (reference sequence). The CDR3 length is 14 residues. The CDR3 nucleotides are TGTGCCAGCAGTTTAGTGCATAGCAATCAGCCCCAGCATTTT. This translates into CASSLVHSNQPQHF.

The rearrangement links TRBV30 to TRBJ2-5; D might be TRBD2 (6 bases). V gave up 8 bases and J gave up 4 bases, with 14 bases separating them. Looked up from germline, CDR1 is GTSNPN and CDR2 is SVGIG (reference sequence). This CDR3 has 12 residues. CDR3 sequence: CALRGYGETQYF. The CDR3 DNA is TGTGCCCTTCGGGGGTATGGAGAGACCCAGTACTTC.

The J gene is TRBJ1-3, the V gene TRBV18; D is perhaps TRBD1 (5 bases). CDR3 length: 14 residues. Per the germline V gene, CDR1 is KGHSH and CDR2 is LQKENI. V shed 6 bases and J shed 0 bases, with 9 bases lying between them. The CDR3 here is CASSLQDSGNTIYF. The CDR3 DNA reads TGTGCCAGCTCGCTACAGGACTCTGGAAACACCATATATTTT.

CDR3 sequence: CASRLARDNEQFF. The CDR3 nucleotides are TGTGCCAGCAGGCTAGCGAGGGACAATGAGCAGTTCTTC. V is TRBV6-5 and J is TRBJ2-1, with D tentatively TRBD2 (6 bases). Germline assignment: CDR1 MNHEY and CDR2 SVGAGI. Trimming removed 6 bases from V and 5 bases from J, with 11 bases in between. This CDR3 is built from 13 residues.

This clone was recorded a few times. This rearrangement joins TRBV6-5 to TRBJ2-3; D not resolved. The V end was cut by 3 bases, the J end by 5 bases, with 9 bases between. This CDR3 region has 13 residues. Looked up from germline, CDR1 is MNHEY and CDR2 is SVGAGI. CDR3 sequence (DNA): TGTGCCAGCAGTTATCGGGTCGGAGATACGCAGTATTTT. It encodes CASSYRVGDTQYF.

J is TRBJ1-5 and V is TRBV2; D is undetermined. Germline values: CDR1 SNHLY, CDR2 FYNNEI. This CDR3 contains 14 residues. Between the trimmed V and J ends, which lost 4 bases and 7 bases, there was a span of 14 bases. This CDR3 reads CASSATGSGQPQHF. The CDR3 DNA sequence: TGTGCCAGCAGTGCTACCGGGTCTGGGCAGCCCCAGCATTTT.

The chain employs TRBV4-1 and TRBJ2-4; D call uncertain. In germline, CDR1 is MGHRA, CDR2 YSYEKL. V lost 5 bases and J lost 0, with 8 bases in between. The CDR3 sequence is 14 residues long. The CDR3 loop reads CASSSGLAKNIQYF. DNA of the CDR3: TGCGCCAGCAGCTCCGGGCTAGCCAAAAACATTCAGTACTTC.

This clone was recorded only once. This rearrangement joins TRBV5-1 to TRBJ1-1; D is unresolved. V lost 2 bases and J lost 2, with 13 bases in between. The V gene's germline CDR1 is SGHRS and CDR2 YFSETQ. CDR3 length: 15 amino acids. CDR3 sequence reads: CASSFGAELNTEAFF. In nucleotides, the CDR3 is TGCGCCAGCAGCTTCGGAGCCGAACTTAACACTGAAGCTTTCTTT.

This chain uses TRBV30 with TRBJ1-5, with D hard to call. Germline CDR1 reads GTSNPN; CDR2 reads SVGIG (reference sequence). The CDR3 extends over 13 amino acids. Trimming cost V 0 bases and J 1 base, with 4 bases left between them. The CDR3 loop is CAWSVQSNQPQHF. The CDR3 nucleotides read TGTGCCTGGAGTGTACAGAGCAATCAGCCCCAGCATTTT.

The genes are TRBV28 and TRBJ1-4, with 10 nucleotides matching TRBD1. Trimming removed 6 bases from V and 6 bases from J; junction bases left unmatched: 10. The CDR3 spans 16 residues. Germline V CDR1 and CDR2: MDHEN, SYDVKM. DNA of the CDR3: TGTGCCAGCAGCTCGGGACAGGGGTTAGAATATGAAAAACTGTTTTTT. Translated: CASSSGQGLEYEKLFF.

J is TRBJ2-3 and V is TRBV10-3, with 9 bases matching TRBD2. This CDR3 has 15 residues. V lost 0 bases, J lost 3 bases, and 1 base stayed unmatched. Germline CDR1 reads ENHRY; CDR2 reads SYGVKD. CDR3 protein: CAISESSGRTDTQYF. In DNA form, the CDR3 reads TGTGCCATCAGTGAGTCGAGCGGGAGGACAGATACGCAGTATTTT.

This sequence joins TRBV27 and TRBJ2-1; 9 bases match TRBD2. The V and J ends lost 3 bases and 2 bases, in that order; junction bases with no gene match: 11. CDR1 MNHEY and CDR2 SMNVEV come from the germline V gene (reference sequence). The CDR3 sequence is 18 residues long. The CDR3 loop reads CASSFEVRASGAYNEQFF. In DNA, the CDR3 is TGTGCCAGCAGTTTTGAGGTTCGGGCTAGCGGGGCCTACAATGAGCAGTTCTTC.

This chain joins TRBV6-5 and TRBJ2-5, with 12 bases lining up with TRBD2. CDR1 and CDR2 from the germline V gene are MNHEY and SVGAGI. With 2 bases clipped from V and 8 bases from J, the junction kept 9 bases outside the gene matches. There are 16 residues in the CDR3. This CDR3 is CASSYRTSGDKRTQYF. CDR3 nucleotides: TGTGCCAGCAGTTACAGGACTAGCGGGGACAAGAGAACCCAGTACTTC.

As DNA, the CDR3 is TGTGCCAGCAGCTCCCGAGGGGGGGCAGATACGCAGTATTTT. Encoded protein: CASSSRGGADTQYF. The chain combines TRBV9 with TRBJ2-3, with TRBD2 as a possible D gene (7 bases). Deletions cut 4 bases from V and 4 bases from J, with 13 bases between. This CDR3 has 14 residues. Germline assignment: CDR1 SGDLS and CDR2 YYNGEE. Full variable domain (rest looked up from reference TRBV9 and TRBJ2-3): DSGVTQTPKHLITATGQRVTLRCSPRSGDLSVYWYQQSLDQGLQFLIQYYNGEERAKGNILERFSAQQFPDLHSELNLSSLELGDSALYFCASSSRGGADTQYFGPGTRLTVL.

The chain combines TRBV28 with TRBJ2-7; tentatively, D is TRBD2 (6 bases). V shed 6 bases and J shed 3 bases, with 15 bases lying between them. The CDR3 extends over 14 amino acids. Germline V gene lookup returns CDR1 MDHEN and CDR2 SYDVKM. The CDR3 region has the DNA TGTGCCAGCAGCGCCCCGGGACTGAACTACGAGCAGTACTTC. Residues: CASSAPGLNYEQYF.

This rearrangement joins TRBV5-4 to TRBJ1-6, with D unresolved. With 0 bases removed from V and 0 bases from J, the gap between germline ends came to 7 bases. The CDR3 runs to 16 residues. The germline V gene encodes CDR1 SGHNT and CDR2 YYREEE (reference sequence). The CDR3 reads CASSLGGVSYNSPLHF. DNA of the CDR3: TGTGCCAGCAGCTTGGGTGGAGTCTCCTATAATTCACCCCTCCACTTT.

The CDR3 spells CASSLFSGEEAFF. CDR3 bases: TGTGCCAGCAGCTTGTTTTCCGGGGAGGAAGCTTTCTTT. The V and J genes are TRBV5-4 and TRBJ1-1, with D uncertain. CDR1 is SGHNT and CDR2 is YYREEE in the germline V gene (reference sequence). Deletions cut 1 base from V and 8 bases from J, with 12 bases between. The CDR3 length is 13 residues. The complete variable domain, with remaining parts taken from reference TRBV5-4 and TRBJ1-1, reads ETGVTQSPTHLIKTRGQQVTLRCSSQSGHNTVSWYQQALGQGPQFIFQYYREEENGRGNFPPRFSGLQFPNYSSELNVNALELDDSALYLCASSLFSGEEAFFGQGTRLTVV.

This sequence joins TRBV9 and TRBJ2-7; no clear D. CDR1 is SGDLS, CDR2 YYNGEE, per germline. Trimming stripped 0 bases from V and 5 bases from J, with 12 bases between. This CDR3 contains 14 residues. In DNA, the CDR3 is TGTGCCAGCAGCGTAGAGGGCAGGACCCACGAGCAGTACTTC. Translating it yields CASSVEGRTHEQYF.

The rearrangement uses TRBV28 and TRBJ1-4; D unclear. V lost 5 bases and J 5 bases, leaving 15 bases between the germline ends. CDR1 is MDHEN and CDR2 is SYDVKM in the germline V gene. The CDR3 is made up of 15 amino acids. The CDR3 DNA follows: TGTGCCAGCAGTGTGCGGTTGGGAGGAAATGAAAAACTGTTTTTT. The encoded protein is CASSVRLGGNEKLFF.

This chain joins TRBV27 and TRBJ2-1; 8 nucleotides agree with TRBD1. CDR1 and CDR2 from the germline V gene are MNHEY and SMNVEV (reference sequence). V shed 10 bases and J 4 bases; nucleotides not matched to a gene: 9. The CDR3 loop spans 14 amino acids. CDR3 DNA sequence: TGTGCCACCTCCCCCGGACAGGGATACAATGAGCAGTTCTTC. It translates to CATSPGQGYNEQFF.

This rearrangement joins TRBV18 to TRBJ1-1; D possibly corresponds to TRBD1 (6 bases). Trimming removed 2 bases from V and 6 bases from J, with 10 bases in between. The CDR3 is 13 amino acids. Germline V lookup: CDR1 KGHSH, CDR2 LQKENI. Here the CDR3 DNA reads TGTGCCAGCTCACCAGGAGGGGGTTCTGAAGCTTTCTTT. As protein: CASSPGGGSEAFF.

As concerns this clone: Other nucleotide sequences from this sample produce the same CDR3. The chain recombines TRBV4-3 with TRBJ1-2, with TRBD1 identical over 9 bases. V lost 4 bases to trimming and J lost 3 bases; unmatched junction nucleotides: 3. Looked up from germline, CDR1 is LGHNA and CDR2 is YSLEER. This CDR3 contains 14 residues. The CDR3 protein is CASSPRTGDYGYTF. In DNA form, the CDR3 reads TGCGCCAGCAGCCCTAGGACAGGGGACTATGGCTACACCTTC.

This chain uses TRBV18 with TRBJ1-1; TRBD1 might be the D (6 bases). V was clipped by 2 bases and J by 1 base, with 8 bases between them. The CDR3 length is 14 residues. Germline loops: CDR1 KGHSH, CDR2 LQKENI. The CDR3 is CASSPRGANTEAFF. The DNA of the CDR3 is TGTGCCAGCTCACCAAGGGGGGCGAACACTGAAGCTTTCTTT.

The chain links TRBV5-1 to TRBJ1-6; no reliable D call. With 0 bases removed from V and 10 bases from J, the gap between germline ends came to 14 bases. This CDR3 has 15 amino acids. Germline lookup yields CDR1 SGHRS and CDR2 YFSETQ. CDR3 nucleotide sequence: TGCGCCAGCAGCTTGGAAGGTGCAGAGGGATCACCCCTCCACTTT. It codes for CASSLEGAEGSPLHF.